Presented here are 6 T cell receptor beta chains from one specimen sequenced in a study of blood T cell repertoires in COVID-19. Using immunoSEQ multiplex PCR, the repertoire was profiled, and TCRdb retains in-frame clones only, with some absent. The sample lists 290,000 or so clones; approximately 92% were seen once. Input material: PBMCs or T cells enriched from blood (not recorded which). The receptors stem from a woman in her 30s who had recovered from COVID-19.

The chain's CDR3 is CASSQTSGRANTGELFF. DNA for the CDR3: TGTGCCAGCAGCCAGACTAGCGGGAGGGCCAACACCGGGGAGCTGTTTTTT. The chain couples TRBV3-1 (or the pseudogene TRBV3-2) to TRBJ2-2, with 14 bases matching TRBD2. This CDR3 region has 17 residues. Germline V gene lookup returns CDR1 LGHDT and CDR2 YNNKEL (reference sequence). V was clipped by 3 bases and J by 2 bases; unmatched bases: 2.

This chain uses TRBV6-5 with TRBJ2-7, with a possible D match to TRBD2 (5 bases). Between the trimmed V and J ends, which lost 6 bases and 1 base, there was a span of 7 bases. Germline V gene data show CDR1 as MNHEY and CDR2 as SVGAGI. The CDR3 is 12 residues long. The CDR3 nucleotides read TGTGCCAGCAGAGCGGCATCCTACGAGCAGTACTTC. The encoded protein is CASRAASYEQYF.

As DNA, the CDR3 is TGTGCCAGCAGCACAACCGGGACACAAAGCAATCAGCCCCAGCATTTT. Translation gives CASSTTGTQSNQPQHF. The chain couples TRBV7-2 to TRBJ1-5; D perhaps matches TRBD1 (6 bases). Per the germline V gene, CDR1 is SGHTA and CDR2 is FQGNSA. CDR3 length: 16 residues. V lost 5 bases and J lost 1, with 15 bases in between.

CDR3: CASSLQVAGVRKELFF. The CDR3 DNA follows: TGTGCCAGCAGCTTACAGGTAGCGGGAGTTCGTAAGGAGCTGTTTTTT. The gene calls are TRBV7-2 and TRBJ2-2, with 9 positions matching TRBD2. The CDR3 contains 16 residues. CDR1 SGHTA and CDR2 FQGNSA come from the germline V gene. V gave up 2 bases and J gave up 10 bases; unmatched junction bases: 11.

The chain links TRBV7-3 to TRBJ2-3; D is possibly TRBD1 (5 bases). Trimming cost V 4 bases and J 6 bases, with 11 bases left between them. The length of the CDR3 is 13 residues. Germline CDR1 and CDR2: SGHTA and FQGTGA. Here the CDR3 reads CASSSHPGDTQYF. Here the CDR3 DNA reads TGTGCCAGCAGCTCACACCCAGGGGATACGCAGTATTTT.

The chain has TRBV9 and TRBJ1-1; D is perhaps TRBD1 (5 bases). In germline, CDR1 is SGDLS, CDR2 YYNGEE. The germline V and J ends were trimmed by 4 bases and 1 base, with 11 bases remaining between them. CDR3 length equals 14 residues. In DNA, the CDR3 is TGTGCCAGCAGCCCCGGGCAGGGGAACACTGAAGCTTTCTTT. Translated, it gives CASSPGQGNTEAFF.